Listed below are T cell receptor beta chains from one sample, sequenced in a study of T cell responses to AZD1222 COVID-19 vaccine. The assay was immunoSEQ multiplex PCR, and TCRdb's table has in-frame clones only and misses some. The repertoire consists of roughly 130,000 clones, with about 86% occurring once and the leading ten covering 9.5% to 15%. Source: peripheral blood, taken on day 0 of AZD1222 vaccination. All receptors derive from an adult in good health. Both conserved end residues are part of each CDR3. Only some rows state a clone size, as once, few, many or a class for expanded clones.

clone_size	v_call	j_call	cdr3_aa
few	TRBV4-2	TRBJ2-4	CASSQDRGSHSGAKNIQYF
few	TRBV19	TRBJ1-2	CASSMEGASYGYTF
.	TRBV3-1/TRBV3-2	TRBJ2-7	CASSQGGQGYEQYF
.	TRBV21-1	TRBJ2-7	CASSKAFIPGHQKHYEQYF
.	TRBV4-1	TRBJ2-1	CASSQLGLAGGGSSYNEQFF
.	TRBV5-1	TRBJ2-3	CASSSRTSRQTDTQYF
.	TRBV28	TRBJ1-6	CASSSRASPLHF
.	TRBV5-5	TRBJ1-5	CASSFHQGSNQPQHF
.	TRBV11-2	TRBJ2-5	CASSGQGQETQYF
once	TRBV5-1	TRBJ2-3	CASSLVQETDTQYF
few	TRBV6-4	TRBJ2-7	CASSDRQGVDPEQYF
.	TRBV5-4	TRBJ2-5	CASTIQTSGGQETQYF
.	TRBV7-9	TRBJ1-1	CASSLAQGVTEAFF
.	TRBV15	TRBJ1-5	CATSRDYSQPSNQPQHF
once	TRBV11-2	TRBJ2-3	CASSWVLADTQYF
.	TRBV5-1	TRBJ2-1	CASTVGTNSYNEQFF
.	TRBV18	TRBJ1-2	CASSPPGTGPSYGYTF
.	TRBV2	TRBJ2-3	CASSEWRGGTDTQYF
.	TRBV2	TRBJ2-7	CASIEGRFYEQYF
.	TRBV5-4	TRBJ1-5	CASSPGQGGISNQPQHF
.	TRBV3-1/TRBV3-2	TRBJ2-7	CASSVGGFEQYF
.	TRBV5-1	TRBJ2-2	CASTLGLIGGRVTGELFF
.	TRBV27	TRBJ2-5	CASSRRQGSRQETQYF
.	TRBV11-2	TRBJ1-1	CASSLGMNTEAFF
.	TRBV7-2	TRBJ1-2	CASSLQDRRLNYGYTF
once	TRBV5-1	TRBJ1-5	CASTHNRRLLRPQHF
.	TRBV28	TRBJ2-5	CASSRQPVFYF
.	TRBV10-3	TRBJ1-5	CAISESGQRSNQPQHF